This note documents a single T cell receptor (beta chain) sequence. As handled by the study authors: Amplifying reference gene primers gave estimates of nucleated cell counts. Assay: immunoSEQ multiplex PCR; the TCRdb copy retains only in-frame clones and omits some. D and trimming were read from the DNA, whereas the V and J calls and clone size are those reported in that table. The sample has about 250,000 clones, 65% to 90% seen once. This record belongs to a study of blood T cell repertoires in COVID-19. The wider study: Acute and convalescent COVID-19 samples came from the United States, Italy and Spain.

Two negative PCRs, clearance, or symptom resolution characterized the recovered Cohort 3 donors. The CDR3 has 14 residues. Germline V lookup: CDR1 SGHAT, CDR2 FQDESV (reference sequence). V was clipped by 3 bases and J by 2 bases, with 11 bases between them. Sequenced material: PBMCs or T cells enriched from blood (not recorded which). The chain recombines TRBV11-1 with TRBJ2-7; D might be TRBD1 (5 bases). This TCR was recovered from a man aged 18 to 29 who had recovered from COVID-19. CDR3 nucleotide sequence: TGTGCCAGCAGCTTTGGCAGGGTCACCTACGAGCAGTACTTC. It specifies CASSFGRVTYEQYF.